These 7 T cell receptor beta chains originate from one sample sequenced in a study of OX40 agonist ivuxolimab in advanced cancers. Libraries were prepared by immunoSEQ multiplex PCR; TCRdb keeps only in-frame clonotypes and omits some of them. The table records 40,000 or so clones, approximately 90% of them present only once. The material sequenced was CD4+ or CD8+ T cells sorted from blood, taken in a trial of the OX40 agonist ivuxolimab. The receptors were gathered from an adult with an advanced solid tumor such as melanoma, head and neck, liver or kidney cancer.

In its sample, this clone was seen once. The rearrangement links TRBV30 to TRBJ2-2; D may be TRBD2 (5 bases). The V gene's germline CDR1 is GTSNPN and CDR2 SVGIG (reference sequence). The CDR3 runs to 12 residues. V was clipped by 1 base and J by 6 bases, with 6 bases between them. The CDR3 here is CAWSGRPGELFF. CDR3 in DNA: TGTGCCTGGAGTGGGAGGCCCGGGGAGCTGTTTTTT. Full variable domain (outside the CDR3, taken from reference TRBV30 and TRBJ2-2): SQTIHQWPATLVQPVGSPLSLECTVEGTSNPNLYWYRQAAGRGLQLLFYSVGIGQISSEVPQNLSASRPQDRQFILSSKKLLLSDSGFYLCAWSGRPGELFFGEGSRLTVL.

This rearrangement joins TRBV7-9 to TRBJ2-7; D may be TRBD2 (6 bases). CDR3 size: 13 residues. The V gene lost 7 bases and the J gene lost 4 bases, with 14 bases spanning the gap. Per germline, CDR1 SEHNR and CDR2 FQNEAQ (reference sequence). The CDR3 is CASTAGLQYEQYV. The CDR3 region has the DNA TGTGCCAGCACCGCGGGACTGCAATACGAGCAGTACGTC.

V and J are TRBV14 and TRBJ2-1, with D possibly being TRBD2 (5 bases). The CDR3 is 12 residues long. Trimming stripped 4 bases from V and 7 bases from J, with 8 bases between. Germline CDR1 SGHDN, CDR2 FVKESK. The CDR3 loop reads CASSPTGNEQFF. CDR3 in DNA: TGTGCCAGCAGCCCCACGGGGAATGAGCAGTTCTTC.

The chain uses TRBV2 and TRBJ1-2, with a tentative D call TRBD1 (6 bases). The length of the CDR3 is 14 residues. CDR1 is SNHLY, CDR2 FYNNEI, per germline. The ends were cut back, 9 bases at V and 2 bases at J, with 16 bases in the middle. The CDR3 DNA sequence: TGTGCCAGTGACGGACCCCAGGGGAACTATGGCTACACCTTC. Translation gives CASDGPQGNYGYTF. Variable domain in full (rest from reference TRBV2 and TRBJ1-2): EPEVTQTPSHQVTQMGQEVILRCVPISNHLYFYWYRQILGQKVEFLVSFYNNEISEKSEIFDDQFSVERPDGSNFTLKIRSTKLEDSAMYFCASDGPQGNYGYTFGSGTRLTVV.

The chain joins TRBV4-3 to TRBJ1-2, with 9 bases lining up with TRBD1. CDR3 size: 17 residues. Germline V gene sequence: CDR1 LGHNA, CDR2 YSLEER. Unmatched junction bases numbered 10, after V lost 4 bases and J lost 1 base. The CDR3 region has the DNA TGCGCCAGCAGCCCCGGGACAGGGAGAACCAGTAACTATGGCTACACCTTC. Residues: CASSPGTGRTSNYGYTF.

The rearrangement joins TRBV7-9 to TRBJ1-3; a weak D match, TRBD1 (5 bases). The V gene lost 5 bases and the J gene lost 0 bases, with 14 bases spanning the gap. There are 16 residues in the CDR3. Germline V lookup: CDR1 SEHNR, CDR2 FQNEAQ (reference sequence). This chain's CDR3 is CASSPGTTVSGNTIYF. In nucleotides, the CDR3 is TGTGCCAGCAGCCCCGGGACCACCGTCTCTGGAAACACCATATATTTT.

This chain uses TRBV29-1 with TRBJ1-1; D is perhaps TRBD1 (6 bases). Trimming left V 6 bases short and J 0 bases short, with 11 bases between. CDR1 is SQVTM, CDR2 ANQGSEA, per germline. The CDR3 is 13 amino acids. The DNA of the CDR3 is TGCAGCGTCTCTCAGGGGATGAACACTGAAGCTTTCTTT. It codes for CSVSQGMNTEAFF.